The T cell receptor beta chain described here comes from a study of T cell responses to AZD1222 COVID-19 vaccine. As to this clone: What it binds is unknown.

Findings and caveats of the study: In a largely white British group with more females than males, clonal diversity was possibly underestimated. Repertoires were obtained only post-peak T cell response. Compared with day 0, the breadth and depth of the Spike-specific TCR repertoire rose significantly after two doses of AZD1222. Spike-wide vaccine-associated CD4 TCRs dominated at 160-218 and 743-854.

The CDR3 has 14 residues. Germline lookup yields CDR1 ENHRY and CDR2 SYGVKD. J was trimmed by 10 bases and V by 3 bases; bases with no gene match: 7. Repertoires were generated with immunoSEQ multiplex PCR, while TCRdb's copy carries only in-frame clones and drops some. The sample shows 130,000 to 150,000 clones, over 85% of them seen only once. This TCR was recovered from an adult who received the AZD1222 COVID-19 vaccine. The input for sequencing was peripheral blood, taken 28 days after the second AZD1222 dose. The rearrangement links TRBV10-3 to TRBJ2-2; TRBD1 matches at 8 bases. CDR3 DNA sequence: TGTGCCATCAGTGATGGGAGGACAGGGTTGGAGCTGTTTTTT. Translation gives CAISDGRTGLELFF.